These T cell receptor beta chains were read from a single sample in a study of cytomegalovirus exposure and HLA in healthy donors. This table comes from immunoSEQ multiplex PCR, and its TCRdb copy is limited to in-frame clones, with some not included. The data contain approximately 50,000 clones, approximately 80% of them singletons. The sequencing sample was made of PBMCs. The receptors originated from a man aged 25 to 45 in good health and CMV-seronegative. Each CDR3 is given with its conserved first and last residue. Fields, in order: J gene, D gene, clone size, V gene, CDR3 DNA, CDR3 protein. The D gene is left open where the match is weak. Expanded clones get a size class; other rows say once, few or many, or leave the size out.

J gene: TRBJ2-7; D gene: TRBD2; clone size: -; V gene: TRBV7-9; CDR3 DNA: TGTGCCAGCAGCTTGGGGACTAGCGGGACCTACGAGCAGTACTTC; CDR3 protein: CASSLGTSGTYEQYF
J gene: TRBJ1-1; D gene: -; clone size: -; V gene: TRBV14; CDR3 DNA: TGTGCCAGCAGCTACCAGGTTGGCGCTATGAACACTGAAGCTTTCTTT; CDR3 protein: CASSYQVGAMNTEAFF
J gene: TRBJ2-2; D gene: -; clone size: -; V gene: TRBV9; CDR3 DNA: TGTGCCAGCAGCGTAGGGGGGGTCAACACCGGGGAGCTGTTTTTT; CDR3 protein: CASSVGGVNTGELFF
J gene: TRBJ2-1; D gene: TRBD2; clone size: -; V gene: TRBV7-8; CDR3 DNA: TGTGCCAGCAGCTTCCTAGCGGCCTCCTACAATGAGCAGTTCTTC; CDR3 protein: CASSFLAASYNEQFF
J gene: TRBJ1-2; D gene: TRBD1; clone size: -; V gene: TRBV29-1; CDR3 DNA: TGCAGCGTTGAAGTCGCCGGGACAGATACTAACTATGGCTACACCTTC; CDR3 protein: CSVEVAGTDTNYGYTF
J gene: TRBJ2-3; D gene: TRBD2; clone size: -; V gene: TRBV7-9; CDR3 DNA: TGTGCCAGCAGCTCCGTAGCGGGGGGGCCGACAGATACGCAGTATTTT; CDR3 protein: CASSSVAGGPTDTQYF
J gene: TRBJ2-7; D gene: -; clone size: -; V gene: TRBV2; CDR3 DNA: TGTGCCAGCAGTGAAGGTACTGAGTACGAGCAGTACTTC; CDR3 protein: CASSEGTEYEQYF
J gene: TRBJ2-7; D gene: TRBD1; clone size: -; V gene: TRBV11-1; CDR3 DNA: TGTGCCAGCAGCTACGGGACAGGGGAGGGCGAGCAGTACTTC; CDR3 protein: CASSYGTGEGEQYF
J gene: TRBJ2-7; D gene: TRBD1; clone size: -; V gene: TRBV4-1; CDR3 DNA: TGCGCCAGCAGCCAGGGACAGGGGTCCTCCTACGAGCAGTACTTC; CDR3 protein: CASSQGQGSSYEQYF
J gene: TRBJ1-6; D gene: TRBD1; clone size: few; V gene: TRBV6-4; CDR3 DNA: TGTGCCAGCAGTGACGGGACAGATAATTCACCCCTCCACTTT; CDR3 protein: CASSDGTDNSPLHF
J gene: TRBJ1-2; D gene: -; clone size: once; V gene: TRBV21-1; CDR3 DNA: TGTGCCAGCAGCAAAGCCCGGGCTGGACAGGGCTGGTGCTACACCTTC; CDR3 protein: CASSKARAGQGWCYTF
J gene: TRBJ1-4; D gene: -; clone size: -; V gene: TRBV7-5; CDR3 DNA: TGTGCCAGAAGGGGGACAGGGGGGTATTCCTGGGAAAAACTGTTTTTT; CDR3 protein: CARRGTGGYSWEKLFF
J gene: TRBJ2-7; D gene: -; clone size: -; V gene: TRBV14; CDR3 DNA: TGTGCCAGCAGATGGACAGTAGAATGCCCCCCGGAGCAGTACTTC; CDR3 protein: CASRWTVECPPEQYF
J gene: TRBJ2-7; D gene: TRBD1; clone size: -; V gene: TRBV5-6; CDR3 DNA: TGTGCCAGCAGCCTACAGGGGTCATCACGCTACGAGCAGTACTTC; CDR3 protein: CASSLQGSSRYEQYF
J gene: TRBJ2-3; D gene: TRBD1; clone size: -; V gene: TRBV5-1; CDR3 DNA: TGCGCCAGCAGCTTGGCCAGGGACAGCGGTGTGGATACGCAGTATTTT; CDR3 protein: CASSLARDSGVDTQYF
J gene: TRBJ1-2; D gene: TRBD1; clone size: -; V gene: TRBV7-8; CDR3 DNA: TGTGCCAGCAGCTTAGCGACAGGGTCTCACTATGGCTACACCTTC; CDR3 protein: CASSLATGSHYGYTF
J gene: TRBJ1-1; D gene: -; clone size: -; V gene: TRBV18; CDR3 DNA: TGTGCCAGCTCACCCCTTTCTGTAGCGGACACTGAAGCTTTCTTT; CDR3 protein: CASSPLSVADTEAFF
J gene: TRBJ2-7; D gene: TRBD2; clone size: -; V gene: TRBV7-2; CDR3 DNA: TGTGCCAGCAGCTTAGGACTAGCGGAGTACGAGCAGTACTTC; CDR3 protein: CASSLGLAEYEQYF
J gene: TRBJ1-4; D gene: -; clone size: medium-sized; V gene: TRBV19; CDR3 DNA: TGTGCCAGTAGTGGGCACAGTGGCTTAGGTCGACTATCTAATGAAAAACTGTTTTTT; CDR3 protein: CASSGHSGLGRLSNEKLFF
J gene: TRBJ2-1; D gene: -; clone size: -; V gene: TRBV27; CDR3 DNA: TGTGCCAGCAGTAGGACTGCCGGAGAGCAGTTCTTC; CDR3 protein: CASSRTAGEQFF
J gene: TRBJ2-7; D gene: -; clone size: -; V gene: TRBV30; CDR3 DNA: TGTGCCTGGACCATGGGTGGGGGCGGGTACGAGCAGTACTTC; CDR3 protein: CAWTMGGGGYEQYF
J gene: TRBJ2-5; D gene: -; clone size: -; V gene: TRBV7-9; CDR3 DNA: TGTGCCAGCAGGACCGGGTGGCAAAACCAAGAGACCCAGTACTTC; CDR3 protein: CASRTGWQNQETQYF
J gene: TRBJ2-1; D gene: -; clone size: -; V gene: TRBV19; CDR3 DNA: TGTGCCAGTAGTATAAGTCCTAAATACAATGAGCAGTTCTTC; CDR3 protein: CASSISPKYNEQFF
J gene: TRBJ1-5; D gene: -; clone size: -; V gene: TRBV6-1; CDR3 DNA: TGTGCCAGCAGTTCCGGTCAGCCCCAGCATTTT; CDR3 protein: CASSSGQPQHF
J gene: TRBJ2-7; D gene: -; clone size: once; V gene: TRBV7-9; CDR3 DNA: TGTGCCAGCAGCTTAGCCTCCGGGGGGCCCGATTACGAGCAGTACTTC; CDR3 protein: CASSLASGGPDYEQYF
J gene: TRBJ2-3; D gene: TRBD2; clone size: -; V gene: TRBV19; CDR3 DNA: TGTGCCAGTAACATAGGGCGGGGGGATACGCAGTATTTT; CDR3 protein: CASNIGRGDTQYF
J gene: TRBJ1-4; D gene: -; clone size: -; V gene: TRBV9; CDR3 DNA: TGTGCCAGCAGCGTCGAACTAGGGGACTCCCGCGAAAAACTGTTTTTT; CDR3 protein: CASSVELGDSREKLFF
J gene: TRBJ2-1; D gene: -; clone size: -; V gene: TRBV27; CDR3 DNA: TGTGCCAGCAGTTTTAATCAGGGGCCGGATGAGCAGTTCTTC; CDR3 protein: CASSFNQGPDEQFF
J gene: TRBJ2-1; D gene: -; clone size: -; V gene: TRBV10-1; CDR3 DNA: TGCGCCAGCAGCCCCGGGAATGAGCAGTTCTTC; CDR3 protein: CASSPGNEQFF
J gene: TRBJ1-2; D gene: TRBD1; clone size: -; V gene: TRBV29-1; CDR3 DNA: TGCAGCGTTCTCGAACAGGGGGCTGGAAACTATGGCTACACCTTC; CDR3 protein: CSVLEQGAGNYGYTF
J gene: TRBJ2-5; D gene: TRBD2; clone size: -; V gene: TRBV2; CDR3 DNA: TGTGCCAGCTCGCGGGAGAGGGAGACCCAGTACTTC; CDR3 protein: CASSRERETQYF
J gene: TRBJ2-5; D gene: TRBD1; clone size: once; V gene: TRBV30; CDR3 DNA: TGTGCCTGGAGTGTACACAAGGGGGCTTATGAGACCCAGTACTTC; CDR3 protein: CAWSVHKGAYETQYF
J gene: TRBJ2-7; D gene: -; clone size: -; V gene: TRBV4-1; CDR3 DNA: TGCGCCAGCAGCCGGACCCAAACGACTACCTACGAGCAGTACTTC; CDR3 protein: CASSRTQTTTYEQYF
J gene: TRBJ1-2; D gene: TRBD1; clone size: -; V gene: TRBV25-1; CDR3 DNA: TGTGCCAGCAGTGAGGCAGGGGGCGTAGCTGGCTACACCTTC; CDR3 protein: CASSEAGGVAGYTF
J gene: TRBJ2-4; D gene: TRBD1; clone size: -; V gene: TRBV7-2; CDR3 DNA: TGTGCCAGCAGCCCCGAGGGGGCGGTATACATTCAGTACTTC; CDR3 protein: CASSPEGAVYIQYF
J gene: TRBJ2-1; D gene: -; clone size: -; V gene: TRBV29-1; CDR3 DNA: TGCAGCGTTGAAGGGCGGACTAGAGGGGGCTACAATGAGCAGTTCTTC; CDR3 protein: CSVEGRTRGGYNEQFF
J gene: TRBJ2-5; D gene: -; clone size: few; V gene: TRBV9; CDR3 DNA: TGTGCCAGCAGCGAAAGAGGCGGGTACCAAGAGACCCAGTACTTC; CDR3 protein: CASSERGGYQETQYF
J gene: TRBJ1-1; D gene: -; clone size: -; V gene: TRBV29-1; CDR3 DNA: TGCAGCGTCTACAGGTTCGGGACTGAAGCTTTCTTT; CDR3 protein: CSVYRFGTEAFF
J gene: TRBJ2-5; D gene: -; clone size: once; V gene: TRBV5-4; CDR3 DNA: TGTGCCAGCAGCGCCCCGGACTCGTTCCAAGAGACCCAGTACTTC; CDR3 protein: CASSAPDSFQETQYF
J gene: TRBJ2-2; D gene: -; clone size: -; V gene: TRBV6-4; CDR3 DNA: TGTGCCAGCAGTGTTTGGGAGTCCACCGGGGAGCTGTTTTTT; CDR3 protein: CASSVWESTGELFF